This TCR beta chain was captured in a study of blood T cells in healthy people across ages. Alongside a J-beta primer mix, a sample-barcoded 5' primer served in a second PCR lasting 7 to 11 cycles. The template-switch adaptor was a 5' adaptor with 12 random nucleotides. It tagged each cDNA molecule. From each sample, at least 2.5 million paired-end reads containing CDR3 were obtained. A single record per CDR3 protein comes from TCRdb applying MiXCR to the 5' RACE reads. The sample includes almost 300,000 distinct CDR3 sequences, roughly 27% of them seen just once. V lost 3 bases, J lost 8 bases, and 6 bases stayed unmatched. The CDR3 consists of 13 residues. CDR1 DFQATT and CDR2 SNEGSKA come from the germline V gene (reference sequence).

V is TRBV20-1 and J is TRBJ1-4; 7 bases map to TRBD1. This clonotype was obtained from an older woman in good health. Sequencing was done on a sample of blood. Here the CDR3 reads CSASQGQREKLFF. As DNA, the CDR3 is TGCAGTGCTAGCCAGGGACAGAGAGAAAAACTGTTTTTT.